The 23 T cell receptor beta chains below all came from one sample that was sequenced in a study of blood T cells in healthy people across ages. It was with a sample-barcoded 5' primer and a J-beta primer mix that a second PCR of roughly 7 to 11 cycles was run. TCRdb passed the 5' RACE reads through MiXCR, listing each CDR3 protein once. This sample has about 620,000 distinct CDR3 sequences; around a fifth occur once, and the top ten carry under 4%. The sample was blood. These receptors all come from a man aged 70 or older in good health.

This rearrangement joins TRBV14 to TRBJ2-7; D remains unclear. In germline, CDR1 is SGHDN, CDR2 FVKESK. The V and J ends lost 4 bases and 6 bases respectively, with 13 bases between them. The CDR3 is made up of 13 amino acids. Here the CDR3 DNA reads TGTGCCAGCAGCCCCCAACCCCCTGCCGAGCAGTACTTC. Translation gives CASSPQPPAEQYF.

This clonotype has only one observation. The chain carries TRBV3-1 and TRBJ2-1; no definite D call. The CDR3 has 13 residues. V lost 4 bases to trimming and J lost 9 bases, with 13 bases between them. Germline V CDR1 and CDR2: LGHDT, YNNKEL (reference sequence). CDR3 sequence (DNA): TGTGCCAGCAGCCTCACACTGGGCGGTGAGCAGTTCTTC. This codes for CASSLTLGGEQFF.

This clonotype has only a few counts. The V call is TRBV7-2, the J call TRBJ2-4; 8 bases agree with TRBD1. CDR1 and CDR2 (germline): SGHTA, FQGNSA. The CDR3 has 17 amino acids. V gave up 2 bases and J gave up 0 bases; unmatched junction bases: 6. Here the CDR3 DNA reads TGTGCCAGCAGCTTAAGGACAGGGCCTTTAGCCAAAAACATTCAGTACTTC. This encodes CASSLRTGPLAKNIQYF. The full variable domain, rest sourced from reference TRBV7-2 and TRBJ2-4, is GAGVSQSPSNKVTEKGKDVELRCDPISGHTALYWYRQSLGQGLEFLIYFQGNSAPDKSGLPSDRFSAERTGGSVSTLTIQRTQQEDSAVYLCASSLRTGPLAKNIQYFGAGTRLSVL.

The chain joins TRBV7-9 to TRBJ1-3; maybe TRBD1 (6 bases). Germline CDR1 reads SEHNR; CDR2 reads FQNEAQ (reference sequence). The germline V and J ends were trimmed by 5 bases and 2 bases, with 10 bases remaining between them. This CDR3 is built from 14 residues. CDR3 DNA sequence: TGTGCCAGCAGCGGGACACATCCTGGAAACACCATATATTTT. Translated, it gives CASSGTHPGNTIYF.

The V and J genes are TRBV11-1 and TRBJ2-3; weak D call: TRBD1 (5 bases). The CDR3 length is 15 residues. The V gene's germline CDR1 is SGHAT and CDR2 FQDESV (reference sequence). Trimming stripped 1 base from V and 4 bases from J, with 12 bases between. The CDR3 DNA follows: TGTGCCAGCAGCTTAGTAGGGGTATTCTCAGATACGCAGTATTTT. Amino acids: CASSLVGVFSDTQYF. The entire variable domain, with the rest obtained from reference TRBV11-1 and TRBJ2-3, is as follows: EAEVAQSPRYKITEKSQAVAFWCDPISGHATLYWYRQILGQGPELLVQFQDESVVDDSQLPKDRFSAERLKGVDSTLKIQPAELGDSAMYLCASSLVGVFSDTQYFGPGTRLTVL.

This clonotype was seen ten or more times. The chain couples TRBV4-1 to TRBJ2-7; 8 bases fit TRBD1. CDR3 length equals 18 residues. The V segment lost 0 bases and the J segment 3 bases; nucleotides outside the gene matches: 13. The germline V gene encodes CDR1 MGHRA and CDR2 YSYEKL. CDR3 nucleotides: TGCGCCAGCAGCCAAGAACAAAACAGGGGGACGAACCACTACGAGCAGTACTTC. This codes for CASSQEQNRGTNHYEQYF.

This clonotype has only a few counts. The CDR3 sequence is CASSRGLAGGGSNNEQFF. The DNA for the CDR3 is TGTGCCAGCAGCCGGGGACTAGCGGGAGGGGGGTCCAACAATGAGCAGTTCTTC. V usage is TRBV3-1 and J usage is TRBJ2-1; 16 positions match TRBD2. This CDR3 spans 18 amino acids. Germline V CDR1 and CDR2: LGHDT, YNNKEL (reference sequence). V shed 4 bases, J shed 5 bases, and the junction held 8 bases outside the gene matches.

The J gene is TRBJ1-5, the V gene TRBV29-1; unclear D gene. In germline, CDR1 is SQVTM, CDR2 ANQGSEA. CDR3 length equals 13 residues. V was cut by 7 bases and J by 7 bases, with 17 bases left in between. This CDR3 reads CSAAGGEGQPQHF. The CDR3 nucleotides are TGCAGCGCCGCAGGCGGTGAGGGCCAGCCCCAGCATTTT.

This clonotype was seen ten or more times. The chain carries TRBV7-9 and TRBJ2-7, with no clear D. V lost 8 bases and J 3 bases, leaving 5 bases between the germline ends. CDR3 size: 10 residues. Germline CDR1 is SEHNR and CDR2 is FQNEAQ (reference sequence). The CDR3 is CASGDYEQYF. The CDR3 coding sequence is TGTGCCAGCGGGGACTACGAGCAGTACTTC.

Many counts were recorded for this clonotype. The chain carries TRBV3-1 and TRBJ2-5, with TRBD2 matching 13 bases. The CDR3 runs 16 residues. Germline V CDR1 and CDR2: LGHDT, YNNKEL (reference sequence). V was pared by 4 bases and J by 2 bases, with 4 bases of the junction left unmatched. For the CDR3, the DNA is TGTGCCAGCAGCCCACTAGCGGGAGGGAGGCAAGAGACCCAGTACTTC. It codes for CASSPLAGGRQETQYF.

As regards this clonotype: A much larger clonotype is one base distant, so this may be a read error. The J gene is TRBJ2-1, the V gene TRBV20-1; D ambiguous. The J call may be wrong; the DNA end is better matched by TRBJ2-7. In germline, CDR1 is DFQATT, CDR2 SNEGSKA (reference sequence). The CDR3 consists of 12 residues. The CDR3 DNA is TGCAGTGCCCCCCCTGTACCCGGCGAGCAGTACTTC. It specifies CSAPPVPGEQYF.

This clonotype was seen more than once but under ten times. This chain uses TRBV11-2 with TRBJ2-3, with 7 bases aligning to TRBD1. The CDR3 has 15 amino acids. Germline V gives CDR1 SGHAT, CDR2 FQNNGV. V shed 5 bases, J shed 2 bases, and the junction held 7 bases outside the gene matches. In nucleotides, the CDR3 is TGTGCCAGCAGCACGGGACAGAGGTACACAGATACGCAGTATTTT. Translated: CASSTGQRYTDTQYF.

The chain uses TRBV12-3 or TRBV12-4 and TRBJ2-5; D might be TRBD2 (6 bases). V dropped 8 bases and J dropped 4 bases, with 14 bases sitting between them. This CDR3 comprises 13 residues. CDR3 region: CASGGWEAETQYF. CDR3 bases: TGTGCCAGCGGGGGGTGGGAGGCAGAGACCCAGTACTTC.

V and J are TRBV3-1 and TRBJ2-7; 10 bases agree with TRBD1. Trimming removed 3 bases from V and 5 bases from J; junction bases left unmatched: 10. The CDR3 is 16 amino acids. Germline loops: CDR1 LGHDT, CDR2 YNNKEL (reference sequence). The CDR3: CASSHSEDRGAHEQYF. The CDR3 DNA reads TGTGCCAGCAGCCACAGTGAGGACAGGGGGGCCCACGAGCAGTACTTC.

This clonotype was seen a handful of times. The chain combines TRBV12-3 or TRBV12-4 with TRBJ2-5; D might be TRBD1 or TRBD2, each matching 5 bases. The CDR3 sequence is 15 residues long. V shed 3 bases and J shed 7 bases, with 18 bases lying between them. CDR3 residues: CASSFLGKGDRTQYF. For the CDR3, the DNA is TGTGCCAGCAGTTTTCTGGGGAAAGGGGACCGGACCCAGTACTTC.

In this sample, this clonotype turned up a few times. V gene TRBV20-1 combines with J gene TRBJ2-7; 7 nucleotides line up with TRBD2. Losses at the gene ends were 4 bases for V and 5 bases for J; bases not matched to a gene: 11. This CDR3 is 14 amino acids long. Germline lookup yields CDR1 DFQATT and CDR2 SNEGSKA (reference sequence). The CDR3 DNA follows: TGCAGTGCTAAGAAGGGAGGGCCCTCAGACGAGCAGTACTTC. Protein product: CSAKKGGPSDEQYF.

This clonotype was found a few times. The CDR3 region has the DNA TGTGCCAGCAGCCAAGGGACAGGGGTTCTTTCCGAGCAGTACTTC. It translates to CASSQGTGVLSEQYF. The V call is TRBV11-2, the J call TRBJ2-7; 10 bases are a match to TRBD1. The germline CDR1 and CDR2 sequences are SGHAT and FQNNGV. This CDR3 has 15 amino acids. J was trimmed by 6 bases and V by 5 bases; bases with no gene match: 10.

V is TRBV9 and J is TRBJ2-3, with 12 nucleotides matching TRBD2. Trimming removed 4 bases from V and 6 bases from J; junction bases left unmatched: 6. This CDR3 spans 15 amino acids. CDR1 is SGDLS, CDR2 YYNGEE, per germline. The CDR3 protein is CASSRELAGGDTQYF. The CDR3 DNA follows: TGTGCCAGCAGCCGCGAACTAGCGGGAGGTGATACGCAGTATTTT.

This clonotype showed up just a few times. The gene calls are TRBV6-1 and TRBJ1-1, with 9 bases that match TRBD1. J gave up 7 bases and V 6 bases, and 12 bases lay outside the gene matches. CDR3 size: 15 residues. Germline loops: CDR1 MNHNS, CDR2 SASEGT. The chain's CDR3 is CASSRTGVKEVEAFF. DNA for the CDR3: TGTGCCAGCAGCCGGACAGGGGTGAAGGAAGTTGAAGCTTTCTTT.

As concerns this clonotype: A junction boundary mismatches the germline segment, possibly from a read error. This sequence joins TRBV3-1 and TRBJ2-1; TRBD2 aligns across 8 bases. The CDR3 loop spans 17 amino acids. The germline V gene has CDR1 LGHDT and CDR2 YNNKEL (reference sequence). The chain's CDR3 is CASSRRTSGSSYNDQFF. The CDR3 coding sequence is TGTGCCAGCAGCCGAAGAACTAGCGGCAGCTCCTACAATGACCAGTTCTTC.

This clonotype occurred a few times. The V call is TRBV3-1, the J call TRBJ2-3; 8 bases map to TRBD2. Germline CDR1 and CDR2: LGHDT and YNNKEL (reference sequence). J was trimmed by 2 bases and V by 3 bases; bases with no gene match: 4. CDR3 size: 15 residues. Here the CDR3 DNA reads TGTGCCAGCAGCCACCAACTAGCGGCCACAGATACGCAGTATTTT. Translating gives CASSHQLAATDTQYF.

The CDR3 loop is CSVEDRPYEQYF. In DNA, the CDR3 is TGCAGCGTTGAGGACAGACCATACGAGCAGTACTTC. J is TRBJ2-7 and V is TRBV29-1, with a weak D call TRBD1 (6 bases). There are 12 residues in the CDR3. Trimming removed 3 bases from V and 4 bases from J, with 10 bases in between. Germline CDR1 SQVTM, CDR2 ANQGSEA.

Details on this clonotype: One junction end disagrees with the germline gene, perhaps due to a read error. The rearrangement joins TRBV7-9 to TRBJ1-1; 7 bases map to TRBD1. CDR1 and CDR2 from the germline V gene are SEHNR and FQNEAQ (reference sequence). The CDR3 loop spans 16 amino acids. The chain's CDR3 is CASSLEGAGANTEAFF. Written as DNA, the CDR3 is TGTGCCAGTAGCTTAGAGGGGGCAGGTGCGAACACTGAAGCTTTCTTT.